This TCR beta chain was observed in a study of graft-versus-host responses after intestinal transplantation. After removal of 7 bases from V and 9 bases from J, the junction contained 3 bases not matched to a gene. Looked up from germline, CDR1 is LNHDA and CDR2 is SQIVND (reference sequence). This CDR3 is built from 11 residues. As to this clone: The antigen is not known.

Only in-frame clones appear in the TCRdb table, and some are missing; sequencing was by immunoSEQ multiplex PCR. The sample holds fewer than 130,000 clones, roughly 93% seen once. Specimen: unstimulated CD8+ T cells sorted from spleen or lymph node cells, collected before intestinal transplant. The J gene is TRBJ2-1, the V gene TRBV19; TRBD1 matches at 7 bases. The TCR was taken from a human donor who received an intestinal transplant. CDR3 DNA sequence: TGTGCCAGTACTCCAGGGGGTGAGCAGTTCTTC. Encoded protein: CASTPGGEQFF. Full variable domain (remainder filled in from reference TRBV19 and TRBJ2-1): DGGITQSPKYLFRKEGQNVTLSCEQNLNHDAMYWYRQDPGQGLRLIYYSQIVNDFQKGDIAEGYSVSREKKESFPLTVTSAQKNPTAFYLCASTPGGEQFFGPGTRLTVL.